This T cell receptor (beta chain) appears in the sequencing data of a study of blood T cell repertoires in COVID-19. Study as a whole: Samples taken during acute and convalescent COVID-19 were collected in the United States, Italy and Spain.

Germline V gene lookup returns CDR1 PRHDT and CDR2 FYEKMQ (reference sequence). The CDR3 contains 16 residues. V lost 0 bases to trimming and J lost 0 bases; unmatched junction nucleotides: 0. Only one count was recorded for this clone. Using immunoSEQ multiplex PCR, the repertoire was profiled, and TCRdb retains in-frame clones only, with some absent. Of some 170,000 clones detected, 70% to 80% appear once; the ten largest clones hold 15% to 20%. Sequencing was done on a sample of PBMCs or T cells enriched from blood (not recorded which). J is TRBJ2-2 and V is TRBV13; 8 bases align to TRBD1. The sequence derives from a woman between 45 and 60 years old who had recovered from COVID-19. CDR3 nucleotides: TGTGCCAGCAGCTTAGGACAGGGGGCGAACACCGGGGAGCTGTTTTTT. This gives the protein CASSLGQGANTGELFF.